The 17 T cell receptor beta chains below were found in one sample sequenced in a study of PD-1 blockade in mismatch repair-deficient tumors (dated by TCRdb to about 2017). The library was made by the immunoSEQ multiplex PCR assay. The clones in this table, taken by TCRdb from immuneACCESS, are in-frame only. Not every clone is retained; where verified, under half of the shortfall comes from an unresolved V gene, and the cause of the rest is unknown. In all, the sample holds some 130,000 clones, and about 88% of those were seen once. The top ten clones comprise approximately 12% of the sample. The sample in question was peripheral blood, obtained just under 74 weeks after starting pembrolizumab. The receptors shown here come from an adult with mismatch repair-deficient cancer.

The J gene is TRBJ2-7, the V gene TRBV27, with a tentative D call TRBD1 (5 bases). CDR3 length: 13 amino acids. Trimming shortened V by 3 bases and J by 2 bases, and 8 bases separated the two germline ends. Germline-derived CDR1 and CDR2 are MNHEY and SMNVEV (reference sequence). The CDR3, as DNA: TGTGCCAGCAGTTTTCGCAGGGCCTACGAGCAGTACTTC. Protein sequence: CASSFRRAYEQYF.

The rearrangement links TRBV5-1 to TRBJ2-5; possibly TRBD1 for D (5 bases). Trimming pared 4 bases from V and 3 bases from J, leaving 13 bases between. The CDR3 covers 14 residues. Germline CDR1 is SGHRS and CDR2 is YFSETQ. CDR3 DNA: TGCGCCAGCAGCCATTCGACAGCAGAAGAGACCCAGTACTTC. Its translation is CASSHSTAEETQYF.

This clone has only one observation. J is TRBJ2-1 and V is TRBV4-1, with a tentative D call TRBD2 (6 bases). There are 16 residues in the CDR3. The ends were cut back, 4 bases at V and 4 bases at J, with 17 bases in the middle. CDR1 MGHRA and CDR2 YSYEKL come from the germline V gene. This chain's CDR3 is CASSRRLDGLYNEQFF. The CDR3 region has the DNA TGCGCCAGCAGCCGCCGACTAGATGGGCTATACAATGAGCAGTTCTTC.

The chain employs TRBV5-4 and TRBJ2-7; D is perhaps TRBD1 (6 bases). The length of the CDR3 is 14 residues. Germline CDR1 and CDR2: SGHNT and YYREEE (reference sequence). Trimming cost V 6 bases and J 5 bases, with 18 bases left between them. CDR3 amino acids: CASTSNRDLDEQYF. The CDR3, as DNA: TGTGCCAGCACCTCCAACAGGGATCTGGACGAGCAGTACTTC.

The chain employs TRBV13 and TRBJ2-7, with TRBD2 identical over 12 bases. This CDR3 has 14 amino acids. J lost 6 bases, V lost 6 bases, and 6 bases had no gene match. Germline-derived CDR1 and CDR2 are PRHDT and FYEKMQ (reference sequence). The CDR3 spells CASRLAGGTTEQYF. The CDR3 nucleotides are TGTGCCAGCAGGCTAGCGGGAGGGACGACCGAGCAGTACTTC.

As to this clone: Compared with germline, one end of the junction differs, possibly owing to a read error. The gene calls are TRBV27 and TRBJ2-7; a weak D match, TRBD2 (6 bases). CDR1 is MNHEY, CDR2 SMNVEV, per germline (reference sequence). The CDR3 covers 11 residues. The CDR3 reads CASTDYNSYWF. The CDR3 DNA is TGTGCCAGCACGGACTACAATTCCTACTGGTTC.

The chain employs TRBV4-1 and TRBJ2-3, with a tentative D call TRBD2 (6 bases). The CDR3 runs 15 residues. The V end was cut by 0 bases, the J end by 0 bases, with 7 bases between. CDR1 is MGHRA and CDR2 is YSYEKL in the germline V gene. In DNA form, the CDR3 reads TGCGCCAGCAGCCAAGAGGGGACTAGCACAGATACGCAGTATTTT. Protein: CASSQEGTSTDTQYF.

The sample holds one count of this clone. This chain connects TRBV27 to TRBJ2-2, with D perhaps matching TRBD1 (7 bases). Trimming cost V 4 bases and J 3 bases, with 12 bases left between them. This CDR3 is built from 15 residues. CDR1 and CDR2 (germline): MNHEY, SMNVEV (reference sequence). DNA for the CDR3: TGTGCCAGCAGTTCCCTCAGGGGGGACACCGGGGAGCTGTTTTTT. It translates to CASSSLRGDTGELFF.

This chain links TRBV5-1 with TRBJ1-2; D is unclear. Germline CDR1 and CDR2: SGHRS and YFSETQ. The CDR3 has 14 residues. Trimming removed 0 bases from V and 2 bases from J, with 8 bases in between. CDR3 coding DNA: TGCGCCAGCAGCTTGGAGGGTTTGAACTATGGCTACACCTTC. It translates to CASSLEGLNYGYTF.

This clone was recorded a few times. The chain employs TRBV19 and TRBJ2-7, with D perhaps matching TRBD2 (5 bases). The CDR3 runs 11 residues. V was pared by 5 bases and J by 6 bases, with 8 bases between. Germline V gene lookup returns CDR1 LNHDA and CDR2 SQIVND (reference sequence). The CDR3 sequence: CASSRGREQYF. CDR3 bases: TGTGCCAGTAGTCGAGGGCGCGAGCAGTACTTC.

This chain connects TRBV28 to TRBJ2-7, with a tentative D call TRBD1 (6 bases). V lost 2 bases, J lost 3 bases, and 11 bases lay in between. There are 14 residues in the CDR3. CDR1 is MDHEN and CDR2 is SYDVKM in the germline V gene. The CDR3: CASSLIRGDYEQYF. The CDR3 DNA follows: TGTGCCAGCAGTTTAATCAGGGGAGACTACGAGCAGTACTTC.

This chain uses TRBV11-2 with TRBJ2-7; 9 bases line up with TRBD1. V gave up 3 bases and J gave up 2 bases; unmatched junction bases: 2. The germline V gene encodes CDR1 SGHAT and CDR2 FQNNGV. This CDR3 contains 14 residues. The CDR3 spells CASSFGTGPYEQYF. The CDR3 DNA is TGTGCCAGCAGCTTTGGGACAGGGCCCTACGAGCAGTACTTC.

V gene TRBV7-9 combines with J gene TRBJ2-2; 7 bases align to TRBD1. The CDR3 is 17 residues long. V gave up 5 bases and J gave up 4 bases; unmatched junction bases: 13. Germline V gene sequence: CDR1 SEHNR, CDR2 FQNEAQ (reference sequence). The CDR3 DNA reads as TGTGCCAGCAGCCCAGGGAGAGGGACAGCCCCCACCGGGGAGCTGTTTTTT. Translating gives CASSPGRGTAPTGELFF.

The chain carries TRBV9 and TRBJ2-5; no clear D. Germline lookup yields CDR1 SGDLS and CDR2 YYNGEE. The CDR3 has 13 residues. The ends were cut back, 3 bases at V and 5 bases at J, with 11 bases in the middle. CDR3 nucleotides: TGTGCCAGCAGCGCGGGTGGTTTTGAGACCCAGTACTTC. The encoded protein is CASSAGGFETQYF.

The CDR3 DNA is TGTGCCAGCAGCCCCGGTTCGAGGCAGGGACGTCGGGGCTACACCTTC. It yields the protein CASSPGSRQGRRGYTF. The J gene is TRBJ1-2, the V gene TRBV21-1. TRBV21-1 is a pseudogene. This CDR3 contains 16 residues.

The chain carries TRBV29-1 and TRBJ2-5, with D unclear. V was clipped by 4 bases and J by 7 bases, with 16 bases between them. Looked up from germline, CDR1 is SQVTM and CDR2 is ANQGSEA. This CDR3 region has 13 residues. The CDR3 protein is CSVALGGLVTQYF. The CDR3 DNA is TGCAGCGTTGCCTTGGGTGGGCTGGTGACCCAGTACTTC.

The V and J genes are TRBV27 and TRBJ2-7, with a possible D match to TRBD1 (6 bases). Germline V CDR1 and CDR2: MNHEY, SMNVEV (reference sequence). The CDR3 totals 13 residues. V lost 8 bases and J 6 bases, leaving 17 bases between the germline ends. The CDR3 loop reads CASLDSLGSEQYF. The CDR3 DNA reads as TGTGCCAGCCTGGACAGTCTAGGGTCCGAGCAGTACTTC.